This is a list of T cell receptor beta chains from one sample in a study of blood T cells in healthy people across ages. TCRdb recomputed calls from the 5' RACE reads with MiXCR, one row per CDR3 protein. The sample yields 550,000 to 800,000 distinct CDR3 sequences, 21% seen once. Source material: blood. The receptors were sampled from a man between 65 and 85 years old in good health. CDR3s include the opening cysteine and the closing phenylalanine or tryptophan. A D gene is named only where the DNA matches it firmly. Rows may omit the clone size; those that give it use once, few, many or a size class.

NA,TRBJ2-7,TRBV20-1,NA,14,CSARDRSSTGEQYF,TGCAGTGCTAGAGATCGCAGTAGTACAGGCGAGCAGTACTTC
TRBD1,TRBJ2-1,TRBV5-1,NA,15,CASNTQGQGSDERFF,TGCGCCAGCAACACGCAGGGACAGGGTAGCGATGAGCGGTTCTTC
TRBD2,TRBJ2-7,TRBV9,few,15,CASSTRLARAGEQYF,TGTGCCAGCAGCACACGACTAGCAAGGGCGGGGGAGCAGTACTTC
NA,TRBJ2-1,TRBV7-9,NA,16,CASSLEEGFDHNEQFF,TGTGCCAGCAGCTTAGAGGAGGGTTTCGATCACAATGAGCAGTTCTTC
NA,TRBJ2-3,TRBV6-2/TRBV6-3,NA,16,CASSHMTGATTDTQYF,TGTGCCAGCAGTCACATGACAGGAGCTACCACAGATACGCAGTATTTT
TRBD1,TRBJ2-1,TRBV20-1,NA,14,CSAFPGQWSNEQFF,TGCAGTGCTTTCCCGGGACAGTGGAGCAATGAGCAGTTCTTC
NA,TRBJ1-3,TRBV10-3,NA,16,CATTPRGGFSGNTIYF,TGTGCCACCACGCCAAGGGGCGGCTTCTCTGGAAACACCATATATTTT
TRBD1,TRBJ2-1,TRBV24-1,few,17,CAASDTRTGGSYNEQFF,TGTGCCGCCAGTGACACTCGGACAGGGGGCTCCTACAATGAGCAGTTCTTC
TRBD2,TRBJ2-7,TRBV7-2,NA,15,CASSVSSGSSYEQYF,TGTGCCAGCAGCGTATCTAGCGGGAGCTCCTACGAGCAGTACTTC
NA,TRBJ2-3,TRBV18,NA,15,CASSPPQNWDSLQYF,TGTGCCAGCTCACCACCGCAGAACTGGGACTCCCTGCAGTATTTT
TRBD1,TRBJ1-2,TRBV28,few,15,CASSPMRGQFYGYTF,TGTGCCAGCAGTCCGATGAGGGGGCAGTTCTATGGCTACACCTTC
NA,TRBJ2-5,TRBV5-5,NA,15,CASSNITARGETQYF,TGTGCCAGCAGCAATATAACAGCGAGGGGAGAGACCCAGTACTTC
NA,TRBJ1-6,TRBV20-1,NA,18,CSARDPVRQGGMDSPLHF,TGCAGTGCTAGAGATCCTGTAAGGCAGGGAGGGATGGATTCACCCCTCCACTTT
TRBD2,TRBJ2-7,TRBV6-2/TRBV6-3,few,16,CASSYSKPGGAYEQYF,TGTGCCAGCAGTTACTCGAAACCGGGAGGGGCCTACGAGCAGTACTTC
TRBD1,TRBJ2-3,TRBV18,NA,15,CASSPIATGTDTQYF,TGTGCCAGCTCACCGATCGCGACAGGGACGGATACGCAGTATTTT
NA,TRBJ2-2,TRBV5-6,NA,14,CASSLVSSGGELFF,TGTGCCAGCAGCTTGGTCAGTTCCGGCGGGGAGCTGTTTTTT
NA,TRBJ2-7,TRBV6-5,NA,13,CASRTIMSYEQYF,TGTGCCAGCAGGACCATCATGTCCTACGAGCAGTACTTC
NA,TRBJ2-2,TRBV7-9,NA,15,CTSSPGQTNTGELFF,TGTACCAGCAGCCCCGGACAGACGAACACCGGGGAGCTGTTTTTT
NA,TRBJ1-4,TRBV12-3/TRBV12-4,NA,20,CASSSSLSGGVYATNEKLFF,TGTGCCAGCAGCTCCTCCTTATCGGGGGGCGTCTATGCAACTAATGAAAAACTGTTTTTT
TRBD2,TRBJ2-3,TRBV20-1,many,17,CSASKGLAGVSTDTQYF,TGCAGTGCTAGTAAGGGACTAGCGGGAGTGAGCACAGATACGCAGTATTTT
NA,TRBJ2-1,TRBV6-2/TRBV6-3,few,12,CASRRTYNEQFF,TGTGCCAGCAGACGAACCTACAATGAGCAGTTCTTC
NA,TRBJ1-1,TRBV15,few,14,CATSRAVTNTEAFF,TGTGCCACCAGCAGAGCCGTCACGAACACTGAAGCTTTCTTT
TRBD2,TRBJ2-7,TRBV4-1,few,17,CASSQDGGSGRVYEQYF,TGCGCCAGCAGCCAAGATGGTGGTAGCGGGAGGGTCTACGAGCAGTACTTC
NA,TRBJ2-1,TRBV7-9,few,15,CASSLAGAILNEQFF,TGTGCCAGCAGCTTAGCGGGAGCCATTTTAAATGAGCAGTTCTTC
NA,TRBJ2-7,TRBV10-3,few,15,CAISVGAVGAGEQYF,TGTGCCATCAGTGTGGGTGCTGTGGGGGCCGGCGAGCAGTACTTC
NA,TRBJ2-7,TRBV10-3,NA,14,CAISEGRELNEQYF,TGTGCCATCAGTGAAGGACGGGAGCTCAACGAGCAGTACTTC
TRBD2,TRBJ2-1,TRBV29-1,few,14,CSVSGRVNNNEQFF,TGCAGCGTTTCGGGGAGGGTTAATAACAATGAGCAGTTCTTC
NA,TRBJ1-2,TRBV7-2,NA,16,CASSSYPGPDSYGYTF,TGTGCCAGCAGCTCGTACCCCGGGCCGGACTCCTATGGCTACACCTTC
NA,TRBJ2-5,TRBV5-1,NA,15,CASSADAGAQETQYF,TGCGCCAGCAGCGCCGATGCGGGGGCGCAGGAGACCCAGTACTTC
TRBD2,TRBJ2-1,TRBV28,NA,16,CASSSRGPGGPVEQFF,TGTGCCAGCAGTTCAAGGGGCCCGGGAGGGCCCGTTGAGCAGTTCTTC
NA,TRBJ2-5,TRBV5-6,NA,14,CASSFGSGQETQYF,TGTGCCAGCAGCTTTGGTAGCGGTCAAGAGACCCAGTACTTC
NA,TRBJ1-1,TRBV14,many,13,CASSPRQNTEAFF,TGTGCCAGCAGCCCACGCCAGAACACTGAAGCTTTCTTT
NA,TRBJ2-3,TRBV29-1,NA,12,CSAQPNTDTQYF,TGCAGCGCCCAACCGAATACAGATACGCAGTATTTT
NA,TRBJ1-6,TRBV2,NA,15,CASSEIGVKSSPLHF,TGTGCCAGCAGTGAAATCGGGGTGAAGAGTTCACCCCTCCACTTT
NA,TRBJ1-5,TRBV20-1,NA,14,CSAESRGSNQPQHF,TGCAGTGCGGAATCGAGAGGGTCTAATCAGCCCCAGCATTTT
NA,TRBJ2-7,TRBV30,NA,12,CAWSRIPYEQYF,TGTGCCTGGAGTCGGATACCTTACGAGCAGTACTTC
NA,TRBJ2-7,TRBV2,few,12,CASKGETYEQCF,TGTGCCAGCAAGGGAGAGACCTACGAGCAGTGCTTC
TRBD2,TRBJ2-5,TRBV3-1,NA,15,CASSPRGTSGQTQYF,TGTGCCAGCAGCCCGCGCGGGACTAGCGGACAGACCCAGTACTTC
TRBD2,TRBJ2-2,TRBV3-1,NA,16,CASSQGTSGKTGELFF,TGTGCCAGCAGCCAGGGGACTAGCGGGAAAACCGGGGAGCTGTTTTTT
TRBD2,TRBJ2-3,TRBV20-1,NA,13,CSATRLAGDTQYF,TGCAGTGCTACCCGACTAGCGGGAGATACGCAGTATTTT
TRBD1,TRBJ1-5,TRBV10-3,few,15,CAISPSGGGNQPQHF,TGTGCCATCAGTCCCTCAGGGGGAGGCAATCAGCCCCAGCATTTT
NA,TRBJ2-1,TRBV7-2,few,15,CASSLARGQYNEQFF,TGTGCCAGCAGCTTAGCTCGCGGTCAATACAATGAGCAGTTCTTC
NA,TRBJ1-2,TRBV10-3,NA,14,CAISAGKDIGGYTF,TGTGCCATCAGTGCCGGAAAGGATATTGGTGGCTACACCTTC
NA,TRBJ2-7,TRBV11-1,NA,13,CASSQAPTDEQYF,TGTGCCAGCAGTCAAGCGCCTACGGACGAGCAGTACTTC
TRBD2,TRBJ2-4,TRBV11-2,NA,15,CASSSSGGSKNIQYF,TGTGCCAGCAGCTCTAGCGGGGGTTCCAAAAACATTCAGTACTTC
NA,TRBJ2-6,TRBV5-1,NA,15,CASSYDLSGAKVLTF,TGCGCCAGCAGCTACGATCTCTCTGGGGCCAAGGTCCTGACTTTC
NA,TRBJ1-1,TRBV20-1,NA,13,CSAKQGAEKGAFF,TGCAGTGCTAAACAGGGCGCCGAAAAAGGAGCTTTCTTT
TRBD2,TRBJ2-3,TRBV16,few,16,CASMSSGKPFTDTQYF,TGTGCCAGCATGTCGAGCGGGAAGCCTTTCACAGATACGCAGTATTTT
TRBD2,TRBJ2-7,TRBV28,NA,14,CASSYGTSSDEQYF,TGTGCCAGCAGTTACGGGACTAGCTCCGACGAGCAGTACTTC
NA,TRBJ2-3,TRBV24-1,NA,16,CATSDFGGRDTDTQYF,TGTGCCACCAGTGATTTCGGGGGGCGCGATACAGATACGCAGTATTTT